These T cell receptor beta chains were read from a single sample in a study of radiation and T cells in renal cell carcinoma. Assay: immunoSEQ multiplex PCR; the TCRdb copy retains only in-frame clones and omits some. The table has about 73,000 clones, roughly 85% seen once. Sequences were derived from blood, sampled from a patient whose treatment included radiotherapy and nephrectomy. These receptors were taken from a woman aged 60-75 years with renal cell carcinoma. CDR3s leave out the opening cysteine and the closing phenylalanine or tryptophan. Fields, in order: J gene, V gene, CDR3 protein.

J: TRBJ2-3
V: TRBV7-2
CDR3: ASSLGLAGGPEDTQY

J: TRBJ1-2
V: TRBV29-1
CDR3: SVVDDNYGYT

J: TRBJ2-5
V: TRBV10-3
CDR3: AISDGRGETQY

J: TRBJ2-7
V: TRBV27
CDR3: ASSQDGASAALSYEQY

J: TRBJ2-7
V: TRBV2
CDR3: ASSDFQGAAYEQY

J: TRBJ1-4
V: TRBV28
CDR3: ASNGGNEKLF

J: TRBJ1-1
V: TRBV7-3
CDR3: ASSSVDRGFTEAF

J: TRBJ1-5
V: TRBV25-1
CDR3: ASSEDGGSNQPQH

J: TRBJ1-2
V: TRBV9
CDR3: ASSVGTGPDGYT

J: TRBJ2-1
V: TRBV4-1
CDR3: ASSQSGGRGYNEQF

J: TRBJ2-7
V: TRBV5-1
CDR3: ASSLLAATYEQY

J: TRBJ2-1
V: TRBV10-1
CDR3: ASSESGSHNEQF

J: TRBJ1-4
V: TRBV5-1
CDR3: ASSLIRGEKLF

J: TRBJ1-4
V: TRBV5-5
CDR3: ASSKGQGNEKLF

J: TRBJ2-1
V: TRBV2
CDR3: ASSSVKQPYNEQF

J: TRBJ1-5
V: TRBV19
CDR3: ASTPMGRGGNQPQH

J: TRBJ2-5
V: TRBV6-5
CDR3: ASSSPKLQETQY

J: TRBJ2-5
V: TRBV7-4
CDR3: ASSLSGRCQETQY

J: TRBJ2-7
V: TRBV21-1
CDR3: ASSGRTFYYEQY

J: TRBJ1-1
V: TRBV19
CDR3: ASSPAPKAEGYAF

J: TRBJ2-1
V: TRBV6-5
CDR3: ASRRYPADNEQF

J: TRBJ2-2
V: TRBV5-6
CDR3: ASSPRPGELF

J: TRBJ1-1
V: TRBV18
CDR3: ASSPGLNTEAF

J: TRBJ2-2
V: TRBV28
CDR3: ASSLWVGTGPFLLNTGELF

J: TRBJ2-5
V: TRBV19
CDR3: ASSPVGIASFETQY

J: TRBJ1-2
V: TRBV30
CDR3: AWSPLDGRRAGYT

J: TRBJ1-4
V: TRBV7-9
CDR3: ASSLGPQGNEKLF

J: TRBJ2-7
V: TRBV28
CDR3: ASSLIDRPGEQY

J: TRBJ2-3
V: TRBV6-5
CDR3: ASRGLATDTQY

J: TRBJ2-7
V: TRBV28
CDR3: ASSPASVSYEQY

J: TRBJ2-6
V: TRBV10-3
CDR3: ATVGQALAGANVLT

J: TRBJ1-1
V: TRBV27
CDR3: ASSLRQQNTEAF

J: TRBJ2-1
V: TRBV4-1
CDR3: ASSNGLAGYNEQF

J: TRBJ2-5
V: TRBV11-3
CDR3: ASSLRSEAETQY

J: TRBJ1-1
V: TRBV29-1
CDR3: SVMRDLNTEAF

J: TRBJ2-3
V: TRBV19
CDR3: APQGGTDTQY

J: TRBJ1-1
V: TRBV18
CDR3: ASSKKGAEAF

J: TRBJ1-1
V: TRBV2
CDR3: ASSGQAMNTEAF

J: TRBJ2-7
V: TRBV14
CDR3: ASSQDPGEGRYEQY

J: TRBJ2-7
V: TRBV7-9
CDR3: ASSLDVHSYEQY

J: TRBJ2-5
V: TRBV28
CDR3: ASSPGVETQY

J: TRBJ2-3
V: TRBV5-1
CDR3: ASSLRDGGITDTQY

J: TRBJ2-3
V: TRBV18
CDR3: ASSPPIRLDSTDTQY

J: TRBJ1-2
V: TRBV5-1
CDR3: ASSLFGTGNYGYT

J: TRBJ1-1
V: TRBV6-1
CDR3: ASSPTESNTEAF

J: TRBJ1-2
V: TRBV6-6
CDR3: ASGPSADSNYGYT